This TCR beta chain was identified during a study of CD4 T cells in relation to SARS-CoV-2 and coronaviruses. The V segment lost 7 bases and the J segment 5 bases; nucleotides outside the gene matches: 13. The CDR3 runs 15 residues. CDR1 and CDR2 (germline): MNHEY, SVGAGI. Regarding this clone: The antigen remains unidentified.

The data were produced by immunoSEQ multiplex PCR, yet TCRdb's version contains in-frame clones alone and is incomplete. The sample records 36,000 or so clones, around 80% being singletons. The chain employs TRBV6-5 and TRBJ2-7, with 8 bases that match TRBD2. Source material: memory CD4+ T cells from PBMCs, cultured in vitro. The clonotype comes from an adult with COVID-19. The CDR3 DNA sequence: TGTGCCAGCACGCTCGCAGCGGGAGAGAGGAACGAGCAGTACTTC. Translated, it gives CASTLAAGERNEQYF.